The sequence of this T cell receptor (beta chain) was determined in a study of blood T cell repertoires in COVID-19. Across the study: Material from acute and convalescent COVID-19 was sourced from the United States, Italy and Spain. T cells, B-cell-depleted T cells, or PBMCs provided the cDNA or gDNA that served as material.

The authors' processing: The authors estimated nucleated cell counts from reference gene primer amplification. Assay used: immunoSEQ multiplex PCR; TCRdb lists only in-frame clones, some missing. The V and J calls and the clone size are those of that table, but D and trimming were determined from the DNA. The table has 150,000 or so clones, roughly 70% seen once. The V end was cut by 2 bases, the J end by 2 bases, with 10 bases between. The V gene's germline CDR1 is MNHEY and CDR2 SVGEGT. This CDR3 has 14 amino acids. The sequenced material came from peripheral blood. The rearrangement links TRBV6-2 or TRBV6-3 to TRBJ2-7; D unclear. The TCR comes from a woman aged 80 or over with acute or convalescent COVID-19. The CDR3 coding sequence is TGTGCCAGCAGTTACGAAGACATAGCCTACGAGCAGTACTTC. Translating it yields CASSYEDIAYEQYF.